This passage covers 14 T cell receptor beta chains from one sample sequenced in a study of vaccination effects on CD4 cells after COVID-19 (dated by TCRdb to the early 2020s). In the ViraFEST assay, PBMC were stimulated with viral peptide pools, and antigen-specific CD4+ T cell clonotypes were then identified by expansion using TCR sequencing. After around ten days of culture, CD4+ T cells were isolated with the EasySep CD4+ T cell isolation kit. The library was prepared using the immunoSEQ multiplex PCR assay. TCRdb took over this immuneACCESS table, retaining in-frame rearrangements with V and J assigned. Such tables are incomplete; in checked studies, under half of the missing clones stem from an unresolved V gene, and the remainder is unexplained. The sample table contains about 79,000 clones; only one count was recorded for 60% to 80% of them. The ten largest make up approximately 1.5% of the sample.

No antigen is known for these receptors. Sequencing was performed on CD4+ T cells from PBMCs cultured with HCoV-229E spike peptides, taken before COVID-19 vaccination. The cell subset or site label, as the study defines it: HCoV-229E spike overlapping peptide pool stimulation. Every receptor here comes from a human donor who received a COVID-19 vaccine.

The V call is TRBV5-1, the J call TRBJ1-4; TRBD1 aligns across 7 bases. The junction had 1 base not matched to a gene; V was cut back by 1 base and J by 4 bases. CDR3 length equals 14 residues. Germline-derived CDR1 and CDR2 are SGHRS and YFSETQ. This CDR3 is CASSLTGDNEKLFF. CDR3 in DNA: TGCGCCAGCAGCTTGACAGGGGATAATGAAAAACTGTTTTTT.

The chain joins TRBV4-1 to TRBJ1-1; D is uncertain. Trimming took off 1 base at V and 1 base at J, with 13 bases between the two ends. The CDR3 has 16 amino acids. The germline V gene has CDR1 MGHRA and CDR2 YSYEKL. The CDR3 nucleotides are TGCGCCAGCAGCCAAGGCACGGGGATGAGGAACACTGAAGCTTTCTTT. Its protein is CASSQGTGMRNTEAFF.

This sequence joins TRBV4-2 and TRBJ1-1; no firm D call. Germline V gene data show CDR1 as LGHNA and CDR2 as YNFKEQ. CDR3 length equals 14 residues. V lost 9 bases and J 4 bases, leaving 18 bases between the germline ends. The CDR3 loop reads CASSLNRGSTEAFF. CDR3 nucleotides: TGTGCCAGTTCTCTAAACCGGGGTTCCACTGAAGCTTTCTTT.

CDR3 protein: CASSIGANEKLFF. The CDR3 DNA sequence: TGTGCCAGTAGTATTGGGGCTAATGAAAAACTGTTTTTT. V and J are TRBV19 and TRBJ1-4; no definite D call. This CDR3 spans 13 amino acids. Germline V gene data show CDR1 as LNHDA and CDR2 as SQIVND (reference sequence). Trimming removed 3 bases from V and 3 bases from J, with 5 bases in between.

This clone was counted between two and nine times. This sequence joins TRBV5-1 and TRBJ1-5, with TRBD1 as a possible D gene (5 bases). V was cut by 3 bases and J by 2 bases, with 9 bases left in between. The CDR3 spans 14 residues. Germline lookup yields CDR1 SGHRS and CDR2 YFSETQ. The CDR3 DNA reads TGCGCCAGCAGCTGGGACGGCGGCAATCAGCCCCAGCATTTT. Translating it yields CASSWDGGNQPQHF.

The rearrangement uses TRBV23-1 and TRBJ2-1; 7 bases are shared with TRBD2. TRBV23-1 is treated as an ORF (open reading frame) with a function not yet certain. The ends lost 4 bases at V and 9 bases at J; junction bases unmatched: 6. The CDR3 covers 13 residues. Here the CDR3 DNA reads TGCGCCAGCAGTCTCTGGGGGGGTGGTGAGCAGTTCTTC. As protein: CASSLWGGGEQFF.

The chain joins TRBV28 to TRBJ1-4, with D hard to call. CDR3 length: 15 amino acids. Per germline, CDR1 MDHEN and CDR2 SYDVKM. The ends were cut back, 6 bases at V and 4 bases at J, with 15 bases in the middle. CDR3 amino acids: CASSEARPGNEKLFF. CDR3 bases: TGTGCCAGCAGCGAGGCCAGGCCGGGTAATGAAAAACTGTTTTTT.

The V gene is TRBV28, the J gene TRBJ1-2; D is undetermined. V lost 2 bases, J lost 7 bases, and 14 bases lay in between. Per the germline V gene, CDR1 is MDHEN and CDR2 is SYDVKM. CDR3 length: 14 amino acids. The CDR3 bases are TGTGCCAGCAGTTTACCCGGACTCTTTCGTGGCTACACCTTC. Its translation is CASSLPGLFRGYTF.

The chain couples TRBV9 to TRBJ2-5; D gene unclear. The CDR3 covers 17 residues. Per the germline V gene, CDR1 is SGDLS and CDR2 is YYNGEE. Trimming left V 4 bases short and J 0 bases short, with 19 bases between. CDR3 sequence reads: CASSLTPGPANQETQYF. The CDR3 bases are TGTGCCAGCAGCTTAACCCCAGGACCGGCTAACCAAGAGACCCAGTACTTC.

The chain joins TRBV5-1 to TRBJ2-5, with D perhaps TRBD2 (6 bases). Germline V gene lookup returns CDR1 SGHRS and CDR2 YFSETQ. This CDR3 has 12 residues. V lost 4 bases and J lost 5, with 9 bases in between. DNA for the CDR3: TGCGCCAGCAGCGGGACTGTGGAGACCCAGTACTTC. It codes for CASSGTVETQYF.

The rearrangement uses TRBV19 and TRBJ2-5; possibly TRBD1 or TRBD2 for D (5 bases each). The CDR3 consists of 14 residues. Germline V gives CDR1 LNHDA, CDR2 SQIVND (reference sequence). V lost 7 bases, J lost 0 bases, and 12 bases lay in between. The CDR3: CASTQGTDQETQYF. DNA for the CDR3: TGTGCCAGTACCCAAGGGACCGACCAAGAGACCCAGTACTTC. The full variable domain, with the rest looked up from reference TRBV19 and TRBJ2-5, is DGGITQSPKYLFRKEGQNVTLSCEQNLNHDAMYWYRQDPGQGLRLIYYSQIVNDFQKGDIAEGYSVSREKKESFPLTVTSAQKNPTAFYLCASTQGTDQETQYFGPGTRLLVL.

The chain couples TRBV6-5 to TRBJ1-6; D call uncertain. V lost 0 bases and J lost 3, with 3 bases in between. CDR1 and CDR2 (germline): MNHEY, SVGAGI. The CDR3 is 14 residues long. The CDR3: CASSYSYYNSPLHF. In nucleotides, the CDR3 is TGTGCCAGCAGTTACTCCTACTATAATTCACCCCTCCACTTT.

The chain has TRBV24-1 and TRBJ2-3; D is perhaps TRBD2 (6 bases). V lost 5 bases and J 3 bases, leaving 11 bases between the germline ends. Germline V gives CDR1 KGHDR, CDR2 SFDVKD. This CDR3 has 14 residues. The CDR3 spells CATSGIGTTDTQYF. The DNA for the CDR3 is TGTGCCACCAGTGGAATTGGGACTACAGATACGCAGTATTTT.

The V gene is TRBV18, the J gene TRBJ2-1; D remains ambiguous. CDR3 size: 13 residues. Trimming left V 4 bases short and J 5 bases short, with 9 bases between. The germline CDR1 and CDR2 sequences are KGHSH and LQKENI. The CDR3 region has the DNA TGTGCCAGCTCACTACAACAAGACAATGAGCAGTTCTTC. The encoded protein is CASSLQQDNEQFF. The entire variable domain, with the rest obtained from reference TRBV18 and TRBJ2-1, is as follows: NAGVMQNPRHLVRRRGQEARLRCSPMKGHSHVYWYRQLPEEGLKFMVYLQKENIIDESGMPKERFSAEFPKEGPSILRIQQVVRGDSAAYFCASSLQQDNEQFFGPGTRLTVL.